These 15 T cell receptor beta chains share one sample of origin, sequenced in a study of T cells in Graves' hyperthyroidism and ophthalmopathy. Amplification targeted TCR beta CDR3 regions from RNA transcripts. First-round RT-PCR targeting the TCR CDR3 was performed with the HTBI primer set. TCRdb itself ran the multiplex PCR reads through MiXCR, one entry per CDR3 protein. Of about 180,000 distinct CDR3 sequences listed, approximately 15% were seen once; the top ten hold roughly 32%. Sequenced input: blood. The source is a woman in her 50s with Graves' hyperthyroidism.

This clonotype was recorded many times. The chain combines TRBV28 with TRBJ1-1, with D unclear. Germline V gene data show CDR1 as MDHEN and CDR2 as SYDVKM. The CDR3 consists of 14 residues. Deletions cut 2 bases from V and 0 bases from J, with 7 bases between. CDR3 nucleotides: TGTGCCAGCAGTTTAGGGCGGATGAACACTGAAGCTTTCTTT. This sequence encodes CASSLGRMNTEAFF.

This clonotype appeared many times. This chain connects TRBV6-1 to TRBJ1-1; 10 bases line up with TRBD1. The CDR3 totals 16 residues. V gave up 6 bases and J gave up 3 bases; unmatched junction bases: 10. Germline lookup yields CDR1 MNHNS and CDR2 SASEGT. DNA of the CDR3: TGTGCCAGCAGCATGGGACAGGGGTTTGTCGACACTGAAGCTTTCTTT. This sequence encodes CASSMGQGFVDTEAFF.

This clonotype occurred many times. J is TRBJ2-1 and V is TRBV6-6; TRBD2 agrees at 8 bases. V lost 2 bases to trimming and J lost 0 bases; unmatched junction nucleotides: 0. This CDR3 region has 15 residues. In germline, CDR1 is MNHNY, CDR2 SVGAGI (reference sequence). CDR3 protein: CASSYAGGSYNEQFF. The CDR3, as DNA: TGTGCCAGCAGTTACGCGGGGGGCTCCTACAATGAGCAGTTCTTC.

This clonotype was counted ten times or more. V and J are TRBV27 and TRBJ2-5; 9 positions match TRBD2. Germline loops: CDR1 MNHEY, CDR2 SMNVEV (reference sequence). V dropped 5 bases and J dropped 4; count of bases not matched to a gene: 8. The CDR3 length is 15 residues. CDR3 in DNA: TGTGCCAGCAGTCCTCTGGGCGGGGGGGGAGAGACCCAGTACTTC. It is translated as CASSPLGGGGETQYF.

This clonotype was detected ten times or more. The chain recombines TRBV14 with TRBJ1-2, with a possible D match to TRBD1 (6 bases). The CDR3 length is 14 residues. Germline CDR1 and CDR2: SGHDN and FVKESK. Between the trimmed V and J ends, which lost 5 bases and 0 bases, there was a span of 10 bases. Here the CDR3 DNA reads TGTGCCAGCAGCTCCCGACAGGCTAACTATGGCTACACCTTC. Translation: CASSSRQANYGYTF.

This clonotype came up many times. V is TRBV12-3 or TRBV12-4 and J is TRBJ2-7, with 7 bases lining up with TRBD1. The CDR3 sequence is 15 residues long. V was clipped by 8 bases and J by 3 bases; unmatched bases: 13. In nucleotides, the CDR3 is TGTGCCAGCTCCAAGAACCCGGGACAGAACTACGAGCAGTACTTC. Translated: CASSKNPGQNYEQYF.

In its sample, this clonotype was seen many times. This chain links TRBV28 with TRBJ2-3, with 9 bases matching TRBD2. Germline CDR1 is MDHEN and CDR2 is SYDVKM. The CDR3 extends over 15 amino acids. Trimming cost V 3 bases and J 5 bases; bases outside gene matches: 6. As DNA, the CDR3 is TGTGCCAGCAGTTTTGCGGGGGGGCGTATAGATACGCAGTATTTT. It yields the protein CASSFAGGRIDTQYF.

Ten or more counts support this clonotype. The chain uses TRBV7-9 and TRBJ1-1; no clear D. The CDR3 length is 14 residues. V was trimmed by 4 bases and J by 1 base, leaving 10 bases between them. Germline lookup yields CDR1 SEHNR and CDR2 FQNEAQ (reference sequence). In DNA form, the CDR3 reads TGTGCCAGCAGCTCGCTACTTTCGAACACTGAAGCTTTCTTT. Translating it yields CASSSLLSNTEAFF.

Ten or more counts support this clonotype. V is TRBV10-1 and J is TRBJ2-3, with 13 bases aligning to TRBD2. This CDR3 comprises 16 residues. Germline V gives CDR1 WNHNN, CDR2 SYGVQD (reference sequence). V dropped 3 bases and J dropped 3; count of bases not matched to a gene: 3. This CDR3 reads CASSDRTSGGTDTQYF. CDR3 nucleotides: TGCGCCAGCAGTGACCGGACTAGCGGGGGTACAGATACGCAGTATTTT.

This clonotype was seen ten or more times. The rearrangement links TRBV7-9 to TRBJ2-1, with D possibly matching TRBD1 (6 bases). Germline V gene lookup returns CDR1 SEHNR and CDR2 FQNEAQ (reference sequence). Between the trimmed V and J ends, which lost 2 bases and 11 bases, there was a span of 13 bases. This CDR3 is 13 amino acids long. The CDR3 DNA reads as TGTGCCAGCAGCTTAAGTTTCGGGACAAAGCAGTTCTTC. Translated: CASSLSFGTKQFF.

This chain joins TRBV11-2 and TRBJ1-2; D is perhaps TRBD1 (6 bases). V lost 0 bases, J lost 2 bases, and 10 bases lay in between. The CDR3 has 15 amino acids. In germline, CDR1 is SGHAT, CDR2 FQNNGV. The CDR3 here is CASSLEPGANYGYTF. For the CDR3, the DNA is TGTGCCAGCAGCTTAGAACCGGGGGCGAACTATGGCTACACCTTC.

The table lists this clonotype with many counts. The rearrangement uses TRBV4-1 and TRBJ2-7; D call uncertain. The germline CDR1 and CDR2 sequences are MGHRA and YSYEKL. The length of the CDR3 is 15 residues. V was trimmed by 0 bases and J by 7 bases, leaving 16 bases between them. CDR3 amino acids: CASSQDVGFQGEQYF. The CDR3, as DNA: TGCGCCAGCAGCCAAGATGTGGGATTCCAAGGGGAGCAGTACTTC.

This chain uses TRBV28 with TRBJ2-4; TRBD1 might be the D (6 bases). CDR3 length: 13 amino acids. Germline lookup yields CDR1 MDHEN and CDR2 SYDVKM. V was shortened by 10 bases and J by 6 bases, with 16 bases between the two germline ends. This CDR3 reads CATADSTTNIQYF. CDR3 nucleotide sequence: TGTGCCACCGCGGACAGCACCACAAACATTCAGTACTTC.

This clonotype was picked up many times. The CDR3 is CASSQRGTINTEAFF. The CDR3 DNA sequence: TGTGCCAGCAGCCAACGTGGGACAATCAACACTGAAGCTTTCTTT. The chain recombines TRBV3-1 with TRBJ1-1; D is possibly TRBD1 (6 bases). V lost 2 bases, J lost 2 bases, and 12 bases lay in between. CDR1 is LGHDT, CDR2 YNNKEL, per germline (reference sequence). The CDR3 runs to 15 residues.

The CDR3 protein is CASRIGGNTIYF. For the CDR3, the DNA is TGTGCCAGTAGAATCGGGGGAAACACCATATATTTT. The chain is built from TRBV19 and TRBJ1-3; D not resolved. CDR3 size: 12 residues. V shed 6 bases and J shed 4 bases, with 7 bases lying between them. Germline lookup yields CDR1 LNHDA and CDR2 SQIVND (reference sequence).